This is a list of T cell receptor beta chains from one sample in a study of blood T cell repertoires in COVID-19. Assay used: immunoSEQ multiplex PCR; TCRdb lists only in-frame clones, some missing. The repertoire holds about 160,000 clones, with about 88% as singletons. Material for sequencing was peripheral blood. The receptors derive from a woman aged 50 to 65 with COVID-19, enrolled during active disease. The conserved cysteine and the conserved F or W are not part of the CDR3 here. Some rows have no size entry. The others give once, few or many, or a class for an expanded clone.

V | length | size | CDR3
TRBV19 | 13 | NA | ASTRRTVGNTEAF
TRBV6-6 | 13 | NA | ASRILMDRPYGYT
TRBV5-4 | 13 | few | ASSVPGQEYNEQF
TRBV18 | 12 | NA | ASSPPSVQETQY
TRBV3-1/TRBV3-2 | 12 | NA | ASNVRGGESEQY
TRBV25-1 | 11 | NA | ASRGAGTMGYT
TRBV4-3 | 12 | NA | ASSYSGDSYEQY
TRBV5-5 | 14 | few | ASSLGQGIPSQPQH
TRBV5-1 | 12 | NA | ASSLVGGSNEQF
TRBV6-6 | 12 | NA | ASSRTGGTDTQY
TRBV6-5 | 12 | NA | ASSYADYRETQY
TRBV29-1 | 11 | NA | SVTGQGVGGYT
TRBV28 | 9 | NA | ASGAQYGYT
TRBV9 | 13 | NA | ASSPTSGGHNEQF
TRBV6-5 | 10 | NA | AHAGIGYEQY
TRBV11-3 | 16 | NA | ASSTEDSILSSYNEQF
TRBV4-3 | 13 | NA | ASSQATSSYNEQF
TRBV19 | 12 | NA | ASSWRAAHYEQY
TRBV6-5 | 13 | NA | ASSYRNGEADTQY
TRBV3-1/TRBV3-2 | 11 | once | ASSLDRGRGAF
TRBV28 | 11 | NA | ASRSGGGYEQY
TRBV27 | 12 | few | ASSFSGGSYEQY
TRBV11-3 | 14 | few | ASSLDLGGGSYEQY
TRBV28 | 11 | NA | ASSLAGDQPQH
TRBV6-1 | 15 | NA | ASSGDSLSSYNSPLH
TRBV5-1 | 12 | once | ASSPGTIGQPQH
TRBV12-3/TRBV12-4 | 10 | NA | ASTDRYGEQY
TRBV7-6 | 13 | once | ASSPLQGAFYEQY
TRBV29-1 | 10 | NA | SVGHLTYEQY
TRBV30 | 11 | NA | AWSLAVDEKLF
TRBV10-3 | 12 | NA | AISLDRNTGELF
TRBV7-2 | 11 | NA | ASRSGRRTEAF
TRBV7-8 | 12 | once | ASSPELKGMIAF